Below are 9 T cell receptor beta chains sequenced from a single sample in a study of early T cells in non-severe SARS-CoV-2 infection. TCRdb reanalysed the 5' RACE reads using MiXCR and keeps one entry per CDR3 protein. The repertoire includes roughly 110,000 distinct CDR3 sequences, over 8.5% of them detected once, and about 7.6% sits in the top ten. Sequencing input: whole blood. The receptors here all came from an adult who was a healthcare worker with PCR-confirmed SARS-CoV-2 infection or an uninfected control (not recorded which).

This clonotype was seen at least ten times. The chain employs TRBV6-2 or TRBV6-3 and TRBJ1-6, with 7 bases aligning to TRBD1. CDR1 MNHEY and CDR2 SVGEGT come from the germline V gene. J lost 15 bases, V lost 4 bases, and 18 bases had no gene match. This CDR3 contains 16 residues. CDR3 sequence: CASSLSTRDSLQLLHF. CDR3 nucleotide sequence: TGTGCCAGCAGTTTATCTACGCGGGACAGCCTTCAACTCCTCCACTTT.

V and J are TRBV20-1 and TRBJ2-3; maybe TRBD2 (6 bases). The CDR3 loop spans 15 amino acids. CDR1 is DFQATT and CDR2 is SNEGSKA in the germline V gene (reference sequence). V lost 6 bases to trimming and J lost 0 bases, with 16 bases between them. In DNA, the CDR3 is TGCAGTGCCAATCGATTCCTAGCGAGCACAGATACGCAGTATTTT. Translation gives CSANRFLASTDTQYF.

This chain connects TRBV6-5 to TRBJ1-2; D uncertain. Germline CDR1 MNHEY, CDR2 SVGAGI. This CDR3 contains 15 residues. Trimming shortened V by 7 bases and J by 5 bases, and 20 bases separated the two germline ends. CDR3 loop: CASNPTGDDTYGYTF. The CDR3 bases are TGTGCCAGCAATCCCACCGGGGATGACACTTATGGCTACACCTTC.

This clonotype was picked up many times. V and J are TRBV5-1 and TRBJ2-7, with D hard to call. V gave up 0 bases and J gave up 6 bases, with 13 bases separating them. The CDR3 consists of 14 residues. The germline gives CDR1 SGHRS, CDR2 YFSETQ. The chain's CDR3 is CASSLEGEWGEQYF. In DNA form, the CDR3 reads TGCGCCAGCAGCTTGGAGGGTGAATGGGGCGAGCAGTACTTC. Drawing the rest from reference TRBV5-1 and TRBJ2-7, the complete variable domain is KAGVTQTPRYLIKTRGQQVTLSCSPISGHRSVSWYQQTPGQGLQFLFEYFSETQRNKGNFPGRFSGRQFSNSRSEMNVSTLELGDSALYLCASSLEGEWGEQYFGPGTRLTVT.

The chain couples TRBV5-5 to TRBJ1-2, with 9 bases aligning to TRBD1. The germline V gene encodes CDR1 SGHKS and CDR2 YYEKEE (reference sequence). The CDR3 runs to 14 residues. V shed 3 bases, J shed 6 bases, and the junction held 6 bases outside the gene matches. The CDR3 sequence is CASSSTGGFDGYTF. The CDR3 nucleotides are TGTGCCAGCAGCTCTACAGGGGGCTTCGATGGCTACACCTTC.

The chain employs TRBV2 and TRBJ2-5, with D unresolved. Germline loops: CDR1 SNHLY, CDR2 FYNNEI. Trimming stripped 0 bases from V and 1 base from J, with 12 bases between. The CDR3 totals 16 residues. DNA of the CDR3: TGTGCCAGCAGTGAAGCGCCCTCGGGCCCCCAAGAGACCCAGTACTTC. Translated, it gives CASSEAPSGPQETQYF.

This clonotype appeared many times. The CDR3 spells CASSLTRGAGYTF. As DNA, the CDR3 is TGTGCCAGCAGCTTAACCCGCGGGGCTGGCTACACCTTC. The rearrangement links TRBV7-2 to TRBJ1-2; D might be TRBD1 (5 bases). Germline CDR1 and CDR2: SGHTA and FQGNSA. CDR3 length: 13 residues. V was cut by 2 bases and J by 7 bases, with 11 bases left in between.

V usage is TRBV12-3 or TRBV12-4 and J usage is TRBJ2-7, with D maybe TRBD2 (6 bases). The V gene lost 6 bases and the J gene lost 4 bases, with 10 bases spanning the gap. The CDR3 has 12 residues. The CDR3 protein is CASRIRGYEQYF. CDR3 in DNA: TGTGCCAGCAGGATTCGGGGGTACGAGCAGTACTTC.

In its sample, this clonotype was seen once. The V and J genes are TRBV9 and TRBJ2-3; 7 nucleotides line up with TRBD2. Germline CDR1 is SGDLS and CDR2 is YYNGEE. The ends lost 2 bases at V and 0 bases at J; junction bases unmatched: 3. The CDR3 spans 15 residues. CDR3 sequence reads: CASSVSGTSTDTQYF. As DNA, the CDR3 is TGTGCCAGCAGCGTCAGCGGGACTAGCACAGATACGCAGTATTTT.